These 7 T cell receptor beta chains were sequenced from one sample in a study of cytomegalovirus exposure and HLA in healthy donors. In the PCR, 60 Vbeta and 13 Jbeta primers were used. Clones were sequenced by immunoSEQ multiplex PCR, and TCRdb holds only the in-frame ones, with some missing. The sample yields around 95,000 clones, approximately 79% seen once. The sequencing sample was made of PBMCs. Receptors were obtained from a male donor in good health and CMV-seronegative.

The chain has TRBV30 and TRBJ2-5; the D gene is possibly TRBD1 (6 bases). Trimming stripped 0 bases from V and 5 bases from J, with 16 bases between. CDR1 is GTSNPN, CDR2 SVGIG, per germline (reference sequence). The CDR3 is 15 residues long. The CDR3 is CAWSVPAGAIETQYF. In DNA form, the CDR3 reads TGTGCCTGGAGTGTACCGGCAGGGGCAATTGAGACCCAGTACTTC.

V gene TRBV7-9 combines with J gene TRBJ2-3; 11 bases align to TRBD1. CDR3 length equals 15 residues. The germline gives CDR1 SEHNR, CDR2 FQNEAQ (reference sequence). Trimming cost V 5 bases and J 7 bases; bases outside gene matches: 8. CDR3 coding DNA: TGTGCCAGCAGCGAGGGACAGGGGGATAGATATACGCAGTATTTT. This sequence encodes CASSEGQGDRYTQYF.

The V call is TRBV6-5, the J call TRBJ2-5; 10 bases line up with TRBD1. The end of the DNA is better explained by TRBJ2-7, so the J call may be wrong. CDR3 length: 14 residues. CDR1 MNHEY and CDR2 SVGAGI come from the germline V gene. The CDR3: CASSINDRGHEQYF. CDR3 DNA sequence: TGTGCCAGCAGCATTAACGACAGGGGGCACGAGCAGTACTTC.

The chain joins TRBV7-6 to TRBJ1-3, with D perhaps TRBD1 (5 bases). This CDR3 has 16 residues. Germline V gene sequence: CDR1 SGHVS, CDR2 FNYEAQ. The germline V and J ends were trimmed by 0 bases and 2 bases, with 11 bases remaining between them. This chain's CDR3 is CASSLASGATGNTIYF. CDR3 nucleotides: TGTGCCAGCAGCTTAGCGAGCGGGGCTACTGGAAACACCATATATTTT.

V and J are TRBV11-2 and TRBJ2-1; D is possibly TRBD2 (5 bases). The V gene's germline CDR1 is SGHAT and CDR2 FQNNGV. The CDR3 covers 17 residues. V lost 4 bases and J lost 4, with 20 bases in between. The CDR3 spells CASSSIGGLEQYNEQFF. CDR3 sequence (DNA): TGTGCCAGCAGCTCCATCGGAGGTCTGGAACAATACAATGAGCAGTTCTTC.

There are a few counts of this clone. The gene calls are TRBV27 and TRBJ2-7; tentatively, D is TRBD1 (6 bases). This CDR3 is built from 15 residues. The ends were cut back, 2 bases at V and 2 bases at J, with 13 bases in the middle. Germline CDR1 is MNHEY and CDR2 is SMNVEV (reference sequence). The CDR3 sequence is CASSLADSRPYEQYF. The CDR3 nucleotides are TGTGCCAGCAGTTTAGCGGACAGCCGTCCCTACGAGCAGTACTTC.

The chain links TRBV9 to TRBJ2-5, with D possibly being TRBD1 (6 bases). Per the germline V gene, CDR1 is SGDLS and CDR2 is YYNGEE. CDR3 length: 17 amino acids. The V and J ends lost 5 bases and 2 bases respectively, with 22 bases between them. The CDR3 DNA is TGTGCCAGCAGTCGCGCCGGGACATGGGCATGGCAAGAGACCCAGTACTTC. Amino acid sequence: CASSRAGTWAWQETQYF.